Presented here are 17 T cell receptor beta chains from one specimen sequenced in a study of radiotherapy plus CTLA-4 blockade in lung cancer. Sequencing used immunoSEQ multiplex PCR; TCRdb keeps in-frame clones, though not all of them. The data show 30,000 or so clones, almost 80% seen once. Sequences were derived from peripheral blood, sampled from a patient treated with radiotherapy plus ipilimumab. The receptors were sampled from a human donor with non-small cell lung cancer who had stable disease on radiotherapy plus ipilimumab.

This clone turned up a few times. The genes are TRBV27 and TRBJ1-4, with TRBD1 matching over 11 bases. V lost 6 bases to trimming and J lost 10 bases; unmatched junction nucleotides: 7. The CDR3 is 14 residues long. CDR1 and CDR2 (germline): MNHEY, SMNVEV (reference sequence). CDR3 coding DNA: TGTGCCAGCAGACTCGGGACAGGGGGTGGAAAACTGTTTTTT. It encodes CASRLGTGGGKLFF.

In this sample, this clone turned up a few times. This sequence joins TRBV30 and TRBJ2-7, with D possibly being TRBD1 (5 bases). Trimming left V 3 bases short and J 2 bases short, with 8 bases between. From germline, CDR1 is GTSNPN and CDR2 SVGIG (reference sequence). The CDR3 spans 12 residues. The CDR3 loop is CAWRTGPYEQYF. CDR3 nucleotides: TGTGCCTGGAGAACAGGACCCTACGAGCAGTACTTC.

The J gene is TRBJ2-4, the V gene TRBV19; possibly TRBD1 for D (6 bases). The CDR3 covers 13 residues. Trimming stripped 5 bases from V and 6 bases from J, with 11 bases between. The germline gives CDR1 LNHDA, CDR2 SQIVND (reference sequence). CDR3 DNA: TGTGCCAGTAGTTCTGGCAGGGGAAACATTCAGTACTTC. This codes for CASSSGRGNIQYF.

The V call is TRBV6-4, the J call TRBJ1-2, with 8 bases fitting TRBD1. Germline trimming cut 3 bases from V and 7 bases from J; bases unmatched to any gene: 13. This CDR3 spans 16 amino acids. Looked up from germline, CDR1 is MRHNA and CDR2 is SNTAGT. The CDR3 region is CASSEQGQGIPSGYTF. Here the CDR3 DNA reads TGTGCCAGCAGTGAACAAGGACAGGGAATTCCAAGTGGCTACACCTTC.

This clone was detected once. The chain carries TRBV7-9 and TRBJ1-2; the D is unclear. Germline CDR1 is SEHNR and CDR2 is FQNEAQ (reference sequence). The CDR3 covers 13 residues. V was clipped by 5 bases and J by 0 bases, with 7 bases between them. The CDR3, as DNA: TGTGCCAGCAGCCCGATGGCTAACTATGGCTACACCTTC. It specifies CASSPMANYGYTF. The full variable domain, in which reference TRBV7-9 and TRBJ1-2 provide the parts outside the CDR3, is DTGVSQNPRHKITKRGQNVTFRCDPISEHNRLYWYRQTLGQGPEFLTYFQNEAQLEKSRLLSDRFSAERPKGSFSTLEIQRTEQGDSAMYLCASSPMANYGYTFGSGTRLTVV.

This sequence joins TRBV4-2 and TRBJ1-1; TRBD1 matches at 11 bases. Germline CDR1 is LGHNA and CDR2 is YNFKEQ. With V trimmed by 4 bases and J by 0 bases, 4 bases remained unmatched. The length of the CDR3 is 16 residues. CDR3 coding DNA: TGTGCCAGCAGCCTTGGGACAGGGGGAATGAACACTGAAGCTTTCTTT. It codes for CASSLGTGGMNTEAFF.

The chain joins TRBV7-9 to TRBJ2-7; the D is unclear. Per the germline V gene, CDR1 is SEHNR and CDR2 is FQNEAQ (reference sequence). The CDR3 contains 13 residues. Between the trimmed V and J ends, which lost 3 bases and 3 bases, there was a span of 9 bases. The chain's CDR3 is CASSLVVSYEQYF. The CDR3 DNA reads TGTGCCAGCAGCTTGGTTGTGAGCTACGAGCAGTACTTC.

This clone was found once. This sequence joins TRBV6-6 and TRBJ2-5; no firm D call. CDR1 MNHNY and CDR2 SVGAGI come from the germline V gene (reference sequence). The CDR3 extends over 12 amino acids. The V and J ends lost 6 bases and 5 bases respectively, with 10 bases between them. This CDR3 reads CASSRLQETQYF. The CDR3 DNA reads TGTGCCAGCAGCCGCCTTCAGGAGACCCAGTACTTC.

The chain combines TRBV4-1 with TRBJ2-3; 8 positions agree with TRBD2. Germline V CDR1 and CDR2: MGHRA, YSYEKL. The CDR3 spans 17 residues. J gave up 6 bases and V 0 bases, and 11 bases lay outside the gene matches. The CDR3 DNA reads TGCGCCAGCAGCCAAGAGTGGTCGGGGGGGCTTACCGATACGCAGTATTTT. Amino acid sequence: CASSQEWSGGLTDTQYF.

The chain uses TRBV27 and TRBJ1-4, with unresolved D. V was pared by 5 bases and J by 0 bases, with 13 bases between. The germline V gene encodes CDR1 MNHEY and CDR2 SMNVEV (reference sequence). CDR3 length: 16 amino acids. CDR3 DNA sequence: TGTGCCAGCAGTCCGTTTGTGGTGTCAACTAATGAAAAACTGTTTTTT. Protein: CASSPFVVSTNEKLFF.

V and J are TRBV18 and TRBJ1-3, with TRBD1 matching 7 bases. The CDR3 is 14 residues long. V trimming: 8 bases; J trimming: 0 bases; junction bases outside the gene matches: 4. The germline V gene encodes CDR1 KGHSH and CDR2 LQKENI. The CDR3 nucleotides are TGTGCCAGCACGACAGGGATCTCTGGAAACACCATATATTTT. Translated: CASTTGISGNTIYF.

With regard to this clone: The junction shows a germline mismatch at one end, possibly a read error. At the DNA level, this CDR3 is encoded by other sequences in the same sample as well. This rearrangement joins TRBV6-5 to TRBJ1-1; D possibly corresponds to TRBD1 (5 bases). CDR3 length: 14 residues. Germline V CDR1 and CDR2: MNHEY, SVGAGI. CDR3: CASSYSQGTTEAFF. DNA of the CDR3: TGTGCCAGTAGTTACTCGCAGGGTACCACTGAAGCTTTCTTT.

The gene calls are TRBV5-1 and TRBJ1-2; TRBD1 is a possible D gene (6 bases). V lost 6 bases to trimming and J lost 4 bases, with 16 bases between them. CDR1 is SGHRS and CDR2 is YFSETQ in the germline V gene. This CDR3 comprises 14 residues. The CDR3 spells CASTPTGTSYGYTF. Here the CDR3 DNA reads TGCGCCAGCACTCCTACAGGGACCTCCTATGGCTACACCTTC. The variable domain in full, with the rest retrieved from reference TRBV5-1 and TRBJ1-2, is KAGVTQTPRYLIKTRGQQVTLSCSPISGHRSVSWYQQTPGQGLQFLFEYFSETQRNKGNFPGRFSGRQFSNSRSEMNVSTLELGDSALYLCASTPTGTSYGYTFGSGTRLTVV.

The V and J genes are TRBV7-2 and TRBJ2-2, with a tentative D call TRBD1 (5 bases). Germline V lookup: CDR1 SGHTA, CDR2 FQGNSA. The length of the CDR3 is 12 residues. The germline V and J ends were trimmed by 5 bases and 6 bases, with 7 bases remaining between them. CDR3 nucleotide sequence: TGTGCCAGCAGCCGGACATCCGGGGAGCTGTTTTTT. Translated, it gives CASSRTSGELFF.

J is TRBJ2-1 and V is TRBV14, with D maybe TRBD2 (6 bases). Trimming cost V 2 bases and J 0 bases, with 17 bases left between them. From germline, CDR1 is SGHDN and CDR2 FVKESK. The CDR3 consists of 18 residues. CDR3 DNA sequence: TGTGCCAGCAGCCAATTCGCGACTAGACGGGACTCCTACAATGAGCAGTTCTTC. This sequence encodes CASSQFATRRDSYNEQFF.

CDR3 in amino acids: CASSLVGGASEKLFF. The CDR3 coding sequence is TGTGCCAGCAGCTTAGTGGGAGGGGCATCGGAAAAACTGTTTTTT. The V call is TRBV11-2, the J call TRBJ1-4; the D gene is possibly TRBD1 (5 bases). This CDR3 has 15 residues. CDR1 and CDR2 (germline): SGHAT, FQNNGV. V shed 1 base and J shed 8 bases, with 14 bases lying between them.

The genes are TRBV11-2 and TRBJ2-7; TRBD1 matches 9 bases. V trimming: 5 bases; J trimming: 9 bases; junction bases outside the gene matches: 20. This CDR3 has 17 residues. Germline V gene lookup returns CDR1 SGHAT and CDR2 FQNNGV. This chain's CDR3 is CASSPGAGGTGWTRQYF. Written as DNA, the CDR3 is TGTGCCAGCAGCCCAGGCGCCGGAGGGACAGGGTGGACTAGGCAGTACTTC.